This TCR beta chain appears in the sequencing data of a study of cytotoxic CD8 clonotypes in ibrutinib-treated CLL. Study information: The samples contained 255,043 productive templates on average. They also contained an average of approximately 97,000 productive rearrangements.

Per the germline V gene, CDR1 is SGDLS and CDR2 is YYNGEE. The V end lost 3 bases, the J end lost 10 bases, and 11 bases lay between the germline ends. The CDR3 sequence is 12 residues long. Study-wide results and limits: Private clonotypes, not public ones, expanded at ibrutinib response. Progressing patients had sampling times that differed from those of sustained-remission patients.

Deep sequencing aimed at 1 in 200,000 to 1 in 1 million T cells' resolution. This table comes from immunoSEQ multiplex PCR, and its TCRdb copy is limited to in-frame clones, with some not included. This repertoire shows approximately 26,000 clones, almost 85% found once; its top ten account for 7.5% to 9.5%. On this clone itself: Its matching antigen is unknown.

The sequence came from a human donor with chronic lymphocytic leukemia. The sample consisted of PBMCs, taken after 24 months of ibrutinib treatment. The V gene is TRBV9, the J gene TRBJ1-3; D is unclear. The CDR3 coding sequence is TGTGCCAGCAGCGGGACCTTGAAGACCATATATTTT. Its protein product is CASSGTLKTIYF. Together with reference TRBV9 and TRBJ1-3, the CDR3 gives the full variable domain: DSGVTQTPKHLITATGQRVTLRCSPRSGDLSVYWYQQSLDQGLQFLIQYYNGEERAKGNILERFSAQQFPDLHSELNLSSLELGDSALYFCASSGTLKTIYFGEGSWLTVV.